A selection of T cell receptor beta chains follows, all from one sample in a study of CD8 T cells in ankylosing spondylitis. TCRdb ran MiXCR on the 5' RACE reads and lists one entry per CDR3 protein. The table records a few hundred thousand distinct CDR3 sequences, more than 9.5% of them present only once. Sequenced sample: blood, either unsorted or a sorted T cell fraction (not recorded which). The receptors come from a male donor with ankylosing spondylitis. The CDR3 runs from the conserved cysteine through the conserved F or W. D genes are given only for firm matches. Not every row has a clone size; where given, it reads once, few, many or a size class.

CDR3: CASSVDELSGNTIYF; DNA: TGTGCCAGCAGCGTTGACGAACTCTCTGGAAACACCATATATTTT; V: TRBV7-9; size: NA; J: TRBJ1-3; D: NA
CDR3: CASSSTGTGAIYNEQFF; DNA: TGCGCCAGCAGCTCCACCGGGACAGGGGCAATCTACAATGAGCAGTTCTTC; V: TRBV5-1; size: few; J: TRBJ2-1; D: TRBD1
CDR3: CSARDLRTGTSGSGANVLTF; DNA: TGCAGTGCTAGAGATCTAAGAACCGGGACTAGTGGCTCTGGGGCCAACGTCCTGACTTTC; V: TRBV20-1; size: few; J: TRBJ2-6; D: TRBD2
CDR3: CASGVSGRGDNEQFF; DNA: TGTGCCAGCGGAGTTAGCGGGAGAGGGGACAATGAGCAGTTCTTC; V: TRBV6-4; size: few; J: TRBJ2-1; D: TRBD2
CDR3: CASSSRIQGNYGYTF; DNA: TGCGCCAGCAGCTCGAGGATACAGGGAAACTATGGCTACACCTTC; V: TRBV5-1; size: many; J: TRBJ1-2; D: NA
CDR3: CASREGQWAEAFF; DNA: TGTGCCAGCAGGGAGGGACAGTGGGCTGAAGCTTTCTTT; V: TRBV12-3/TRBV12-4; size: NA; J: TRBJ1-1; D: TRBD1
CDR3: CASSYGYSGANVLTF; DNA: TGCGCCAGCAGTTACGGCTACTCTGGGGCCAACGTCCTGACTTTC; V: TRBV5-1; size: NA; J: TRBJ2-6; D: NA
CDR3: CASSPPTPLNTEAFF; DNA: TGTGCCAGCAGTCCGCCGACGCCGTTGAACACTGAAGCTTTCTTT; V: TRBV28; size: many; J: TRBJ1-1; D: NA
CDR3: CASGRPSLEGYTF; DNA: TGTGCCAGTGGGCGGCCATCTTTAGAGGGCTACACCTTC; V: TRBV11-2; size: NA; J: TRBJ1-2; D: NA
CDR3: CATSDFGGRGSGANVLTF; DNA: TGTGCCACCAGTGATTTCGGGGGGCGAGGCTCTGGGGCCAACGTCCTGACTTTC; V: TRBV24-1; size: NA; J: TRBJ2-6; D: NA
CDR3: CASSWQGYNSPLHF; DNA: TGTGCCAGCAGTTGGCAGGGGTATAATTCACCCCTCCACTTT; V: TRBV12-3/TRBV12-4; size: few; J: TRBJ1-6; D: NA
CDR3: CALAENEQFF; DNA: TGTGCCTTAGCGGAGAATGAGCAGTTCTTC; V: TRBV12-3/TRBV12-4; size: many; J: TRBJ2-1; D: NA
CDR3: CASRYGLAADTQYF; DNA: TGTGCCAGCAGGTACGGACTAGCGGCAGATACGCAGTATTTT; V: TRBV7-2; size: NA; J: TRBJ2-3; D: TRBD2
CDR3: CASSRGLAGDSAGELFF; DNA: TGTGCCAGCAGCAGGGGGCTCGCGGGAGACTCGGCCGGGGAGCTGTTTTTT; V: TRBV3-1; size: few; J: TRBJ2-2; D: NA
CDR3: CSGASGSYEQYF; DNA: TGCAGTGGGGCTAGCGGGTCCTACGAGCAGTACTTC; V: TRBV20-1; size: NA; J: TRBJ2-7; D: TRBD2
CDR3: CSAPTVGGGYTF; DNA: TGCAGTGCCCCGACCGTGGGGGGCGGCTACACCTTC; V: TRBV20-1; size: NA; J: TRBJ1-2; D: NA
CDR3: CASSEGDRVSGELFF; DNA: TGTGCCAGCAGCGAGGGGGACAGGGTGTCCGGGGAGCTGTTTTTT; V: TRBV9; size: few; J: TRBJ2-2; D: TRBD1
CDR3: CSVGDSGEQFF; DNA: TGCAGCGTGGGGGACAGTGGTGAGCAGTTCTTC; V: TRBV29-1; size: many; J: TRBJ2-1; D: TRBD1
CDR3: CSVAGSDTQYF; DNA: TGCAGCGTTGCGGGCTCAGATACGCAGTATTTT; V: TRBV29-1; size: many; J: TRBJ2-3; D: NA
CDR3: CASSQVPSGTDTQYF; DNA: TGCGCCAGCAGCCAAGTCCCTAGCGGCACAGATACGCAGTATTTT; V: TRBV4-1; size: NA; J: TRBJ2-3; D: NA
CDR3: CSVPPSGRYQETQYF; DNA: TGCAGCGTTCCTCCTAGCGGGAGGTACCAAGAGACCCAGTACTTC; V: TRBV29-1; size: NA; J: TRBJ2-5; D: TRBD2
CDR3: CASSRDVTEAFF; DNA: TGTGCCAGCAGCCGGGACGTGACTGAAGCTTTCTTT; V: TRBV3-1; size: NA; J: TRBJ1-1; D: NA
CDR3: CSASATGYYGYTF; DNA: TGCAGTGCTAGTGCGACAGGGTACTATGGCTACACCTTC; V: TRBV20-1; size: NA; J: TRBJ1-2; D: TRBD1
CDR3: CATSTIAGVFYNEQFF; DNA: TGTGCCACCAGCACAATAGCGGGAGTATTTTACAATGAGCAGTTCTTC; V: TRBV15; size: NA; J: TRBJ2-1; D: TRBD2
CDR3: CSVEDQWREGEADTQYF; DNA: TGCAGCGTTGAAGATCAGTGGCGGGAGGGAGAGGCAGATACGCAGTATTTT; V: TRBV29-1; size: many; J: TRBJ2-3; D: TRBD2
CDR3: CASRLSGGWQYF; DNA: TGTGCCAGCAGACTCTCAGGGGGCTGGCAGTACTTC; V: TRBV6-2/TRBV6-3; size: few; J: TRBJ2-7; D: TRBD1
CDR3: CASSVFAGSLLNEQFF; DNA: TGTGCCAGCAGCGTGTTCGCCGGGTCGCTCCTCAATGAGCAGTTCTTC; V: TRBV7-2; size: NA; J: TRBJ2-1; D: NA
CDR3: CASSLPPFSGRKGEQFF; DNA: TGCGCCAGCAGCTTGCCTCCCTTTAGCGGGAGAAAGGGTGAGCAGTTCTTC; V: TRBV5-1; size: many; J: TRBJ2-1; D: TRBD2
CDR3: CASSPIAGRLQETQYF; DNA: TGTGCCAGCAGCCCTATAGCGGGCCGTCTCCAAGAGACCCAGTACTTC; V: TRBV6-2/TRBV6-3; size: many; J: TRBJ2-5; D: TRBD2
CDR3: CSARGLRKQDGYTF; DNA: TGCAGTGCTAGAGGCCTGAGGAAACAGGATGGCTACACCTTC; V: TRBV20-1; size: NA; J: TRBJ1-2; D: NA
CDR3: CASSLDGVGAHEQYF; DNA: TGTGCCAGCAGCTTAGACGGGGTGGGGGCCCACGAGCAGTACTTC; V: TRBV11-2; size: NA; J: TRBJ2-7; D: NA
CDR3: CATSNRVKGYEQYF; DNA: TGTGCCACCAGCAACAGGGTAAAAGGGTACGAGCAGTACTTC; V: TRBV15; size: many; J: TRBJ2-7; D: NA
CDR3: CASSLVAGAYYNEQFF; DNA: TGTGCCAGCAGCTTAGTGGCAGGGGCGTACTACAATGAGCAGTTCTTC; V: TRBV7-8; size: many; J: TRBJ2-1; D: NA
CDR3: CSAPENRGSFGDTQYF; DNA: TGCAGTGCACCCGAAAATAGGGGATCTTTCGGGGATACGCAGTATTTT; V: TRBV20-1; size: NA; J: TRBJ2-3; D: NA
CDR3: CSARDRSSSYNEQFF; DNA: TGCAGTGCTAGAGATCGGTCGTCCTCCTACAATGAGCAGTTCTTC; V: TRBV20-1; size: NA; J: TRBJ2-1; D: NA
CDR3: CAISEPLAGKSFF; DNA: TGTGCCATCAGTGAGCCATTGGCAGGGAAATCTTTCTTT; V: TRBV10-3; size: NA; J: TRBJ1-1; D: NA
CDR3: CASSGGTARPQHF; DNA: TGTGCCAGCAGCGGGGGGACCGCACGGCCCCAGCATTTT; V: TRBV7-2; size: many; J: TRBJ1-5; D: NA
CDR3: CSANILATGELFF; DNA: TGCAGTGCAAATATCCTAGCAACCGGGGAGCTGTTTTTT; V: TRBV20-1; size: few; J: TRBJ2-2; D: NA
CDR3: CASSLTGHSEAFF; DNA: TGTGCCAGCAGCTTGACCGGACACTCAGAAGCTTTCTTT; V: TRBV5-4; size: many; J: TRBJ1-1; D: NA
CDR3: CASSLGHRGETQYF; DNA: TGTGCCAGCAGCTTGGGACACAGGGGAGAGACCCAGTACTTC; V: TRBV5-5; size: NA; J: TRBJ2-5; D: TRBD1
CDR3: CASSHPSARTEAFF; DNA: TGTGCCAGCAGCCACCCTTCGGCTCGGACTGAAGCTTTCTTT; V: TRBV3-1; size: NA; J: TRBJ1-1; D: NA
CDR3: CASSRRTTRLNSPLHF; DNA: TGTGCCAGCAGTCGTCGGACTACGAGACTTAATTCACCCCTCCACTTT; V: TRBV13; size: NA; J: TRBJ1-6; D: NA
CDR3: CASSLGLAVVSTDTQYF; DNA: TGCGCCAGCAGCTTGGGGCTAGCGGTGGTGAGCACAGATACGCAGTATTTT; V: TRBV5-1; size: NA; J: TRBJ2-3; D: TRBD2
CDR3: CASSLRDDLEKLFF; DNA: TGCGCCAGCAGCTTAAGGGACGACCTCGAAAAACTGTTTTTT; V: TRBV5-1; size: NA; J: TRBJ1-4; D: NA
CDR3: CATRSGDYNTEAFF; DNA: TGTGCCACCAGATCGGGAGACTACAACACTGAAGCTTTCTTT; V: TRBV24-1; size: NA; J: TRBJ1-1; D: NA
CDR3: CASRHNRGGNYGYTF; DNA: TGTGCCAGCAGACACAACAGGGGGGGGAACTATGGCTACACCTTC; V: TRBV12-3/TRBV12-4; size: NA; J: TRBJ1-2; D: TRBD1
CDR3: CSADGFGTDTQYF; DNA: TGCAGTGCCGATGGTTTCGGCACAGATACGCAGTATTTT; V: TRBV20-1; size: few; J: TRBJ2-3; D: NA
CDR3: CASTVTARHQPQHF; DNA: TGTGCCAGCACCGTGACAGCAAGACATCAGCCCCAGCATTTT; V: TRBV27; size: few; J: TRBJ1-5; D: NA
CDR3: CAISDRTSGSSYEQYF; DNA: TGTGCCATCAGTGATCGCACTAGCGGGTCCTCCTACGAGCAGTACTTC; V: TRBV10-3; size: few; J: TRBJ2-7; D: TRBD2
CDR3: CASSLGRAVETQYF; DNA: TGTGCCAGCAGCTTAGGCCGGGCGGTAGAGACCCAGTACTTC; V: TRBV11-3; size: few; J: TRBJ2-5; D: NA
CDR3: CASRPLSSYEQYF; DNA: TGTGCCAGCAGGCCGTTGAGCTCCTACGAGCAGTACTTC; V: TRBV2; size: NA; J: TRBJ2-7; D: NA
CDR3: CASSVGQSYNSPLHF; DNA: TGTGCCAGCAGCGTGGGACAGAGCTATAATTCACCCCTCCACTTT; V: TRBV9; size: few; J: TRBJ1-6; D: TRBD1
CDR3: CASSPGGENTGELFF; DNA: TGCGCCAGCAGCCCGGGCGGGGAAAACACCGGGGAGCTGTTTTTT; V: TRBV5-1; size: many; J: TRBJ2-2; D: NA
CDR3: CASTRDRNTGELFF; DNA: TGTGCCAGCACCCGGGACAGGAACACCGGGGAGCTGTTTTTT; V: TRBV7-9; size: few; J: TRBJ2-2; D: TRBD1
CDR3: CASSTETGDKLFF; DNA: TGTGCCAGCAGTACCGAGACAGGGGACAAACTGTTTTTT; V: TRBV12-3/TRBV12-4; size: NA; J: TRBJ1-4; D: TRBD1
CDR3: CASSLDTRGAGTDAQYF; DNA: TGCGCCAGCAGCTTGGACACCCGGGGGGCTGGCACAGATGCGCAGTATTTT; V: TRBV5-1; size: NA; J: TRBJ2-3; D: NA
CDR3: CASSLAPGAENEQFF; DNA: TGCGCCAGCAGCTTGGCTCCGGGAGCAGAGAATGAGCAGTTCTTC; V: TRBV5-1; size: many; J: TRBJ2-1; D: NA
CDR3: CCASTGNSNYGYTF; DNA: TGCTGTGCTAGCACAGGCAACTCTAACTATGGCTACACCTTC; V: TRBV20-1; size: NA; J: TRBJ1-2; D: NA